This T cell receptor (beta chain) was obtained from a study of T cells in Graves' hyperthyroidism and ophthalmopathy. Study-wide results and limits: Patients with ophthalmopathy were separated from those with stable hyperthyroidism by a 13 V-J model. Peripheral blood also featured most of the thyroid clonotypes expanded above 0.001. The model's output predicted ophthalmopathy at a median of about 5.9 months prior to onset.

There are 13 residues in the CDR3. Germline V gives CDR1 MNHEY, CDR2 SVGAGI. Between the trimmed V and J ends, which lost 6 bases and 2 bases, there was a span of 10 bases. A word on this clonotype: What it binds is not known.

The study based diagnoses on clinical symptoms, serum thyroxine and TRAb, thyroid ultrasound and orbital computed tomography. The investigators amplified TCR beta CDR3 regions from RNA transcripts. When the TCR CDR3 underwent first-round RT-PCR, the HTBI primer set was used. MiXCR, applied by TCRdb to the multiplex PCR reads, yields one record per CDR3 protein. The table lists about 660,000 distinct CDR3 sequences, just under 45% of them singletons. Sequencing was done on a sample of peripheral blood or thyroid tissue (not recorded which). The rearrangement uses TRBV6-5 and TRBJ1-2; TRBD1 might be the D (6 bases). This TCR was sampled from an adult man with Graves' disease, either hyperthyroidism or ophthalmopathy (not recorded which). The CDR3 here is CASRDQGNYGYTF. CDR3 nucleotides: TGTGCCAGCAGAGATCAGGGGAACTATGGCTACACCTTC.